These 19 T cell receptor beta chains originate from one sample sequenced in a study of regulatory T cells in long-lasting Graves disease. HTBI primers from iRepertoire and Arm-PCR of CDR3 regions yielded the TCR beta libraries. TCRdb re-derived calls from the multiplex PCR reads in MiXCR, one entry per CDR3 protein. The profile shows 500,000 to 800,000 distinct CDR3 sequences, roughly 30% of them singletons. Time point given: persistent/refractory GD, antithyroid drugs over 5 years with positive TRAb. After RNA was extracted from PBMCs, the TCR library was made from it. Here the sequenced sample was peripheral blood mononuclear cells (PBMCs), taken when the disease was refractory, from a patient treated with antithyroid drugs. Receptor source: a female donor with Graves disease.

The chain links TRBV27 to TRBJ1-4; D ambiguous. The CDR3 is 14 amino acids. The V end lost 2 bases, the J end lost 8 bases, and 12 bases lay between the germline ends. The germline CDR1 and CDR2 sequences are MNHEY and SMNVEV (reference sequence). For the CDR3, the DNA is TGTGCCAGCAGTTTAAAGGCGGTGGGAGAAAAACTGTTTTTT. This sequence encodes CASSLKAVGEKLFF.

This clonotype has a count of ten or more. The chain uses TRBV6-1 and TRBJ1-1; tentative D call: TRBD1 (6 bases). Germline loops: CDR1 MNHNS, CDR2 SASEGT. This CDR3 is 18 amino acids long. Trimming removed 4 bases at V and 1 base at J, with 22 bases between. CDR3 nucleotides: TGTGCCAGCAGTGCCTACCCGGGACCCGGGGGGGCGAACACTGAAGCTTTCTTT. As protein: CASSAYPGPGGANTEAFF.

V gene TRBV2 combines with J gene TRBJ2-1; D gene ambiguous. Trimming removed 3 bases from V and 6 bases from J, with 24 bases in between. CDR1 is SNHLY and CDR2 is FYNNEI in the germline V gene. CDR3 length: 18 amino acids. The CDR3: CASSEYLASDSAFNEQFF. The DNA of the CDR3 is TGTGCCAGCAGTGAGTACTTGGCCTCGGATTCGGCTTTCAATGAGCAGTTCTTC.

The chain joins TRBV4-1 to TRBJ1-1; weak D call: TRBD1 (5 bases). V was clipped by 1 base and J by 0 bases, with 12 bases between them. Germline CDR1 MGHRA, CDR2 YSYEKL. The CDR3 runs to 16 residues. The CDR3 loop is CASSQVWGSLNTEAFF. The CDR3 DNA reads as TGCGCCAGCAGCCAAGTTTGGGGCAGCCTGAACACTGAAGCTTTCTTT.

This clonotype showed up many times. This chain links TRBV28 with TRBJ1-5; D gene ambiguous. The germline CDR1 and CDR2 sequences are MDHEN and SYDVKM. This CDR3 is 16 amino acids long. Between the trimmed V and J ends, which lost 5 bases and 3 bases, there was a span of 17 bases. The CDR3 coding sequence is TGTGCCAGCAGTCCCCGGTCCCCCATCCCCAATCAGCCCCAGCATTTT. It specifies CASSPRSPIPNQPQHF.

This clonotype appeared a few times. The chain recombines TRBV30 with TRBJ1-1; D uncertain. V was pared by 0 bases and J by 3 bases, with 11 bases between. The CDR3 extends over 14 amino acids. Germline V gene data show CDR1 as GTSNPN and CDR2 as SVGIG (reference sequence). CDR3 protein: CAWSVTRRDTEAFF. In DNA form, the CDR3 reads TGTGCCTGGAGTGTAACGAGGAGGGACACTGAAGCTTTCTTT.

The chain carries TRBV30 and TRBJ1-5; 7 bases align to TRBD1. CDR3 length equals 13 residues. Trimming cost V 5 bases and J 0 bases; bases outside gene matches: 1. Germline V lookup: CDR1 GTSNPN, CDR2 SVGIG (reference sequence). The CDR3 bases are TGTGCCTGGGGGGACAGTAGCAATCAGCCCCAGCATTTT. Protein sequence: CAWGDSSNQPQHF. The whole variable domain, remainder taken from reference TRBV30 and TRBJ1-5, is SQTIHQWPATLVQPVGSPLSLECTVEGTSNPNLYWYRQAAGRGLQLLFYSVGIGQISSEVPQNLSASRPQDRQFILSSKKLLLSDSGFYLCAWGDSSNQPQHFGDGTRLSIL.

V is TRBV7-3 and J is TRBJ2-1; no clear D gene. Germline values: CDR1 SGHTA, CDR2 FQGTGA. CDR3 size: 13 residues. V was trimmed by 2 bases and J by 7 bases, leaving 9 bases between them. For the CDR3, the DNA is TGTGCCAGCAGCTTACTGTTAGGGAATGAGCAGTTCTTC. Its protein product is CASSLLLGNEQFF.

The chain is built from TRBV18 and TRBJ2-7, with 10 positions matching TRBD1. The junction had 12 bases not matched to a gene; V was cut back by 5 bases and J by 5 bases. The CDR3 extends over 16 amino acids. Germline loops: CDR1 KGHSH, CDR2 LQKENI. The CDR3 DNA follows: TGTGCCAGCTCATCGGGACAGGGGCCCCTGGGGCACGAGCAGTACTTC. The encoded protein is CASSSGQGPLGHEQYF.

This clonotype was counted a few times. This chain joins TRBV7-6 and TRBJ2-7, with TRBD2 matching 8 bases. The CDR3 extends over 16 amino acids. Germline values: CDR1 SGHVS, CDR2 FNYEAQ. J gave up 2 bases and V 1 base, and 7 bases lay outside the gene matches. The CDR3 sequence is CASSLGGREGTYEQYF. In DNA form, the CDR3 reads TGTGCCAGCAGCTTAGGAGGTCGGGAGGGTACCTACGAGCAGTACTTC.

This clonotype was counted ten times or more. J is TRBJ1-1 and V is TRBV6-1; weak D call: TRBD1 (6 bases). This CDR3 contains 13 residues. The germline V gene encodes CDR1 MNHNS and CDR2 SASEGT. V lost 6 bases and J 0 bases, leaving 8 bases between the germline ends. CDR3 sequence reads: CASRDRLNTEAFF. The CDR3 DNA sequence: TGTGCCAGCAGAGACAGGTTGAACACTGAAGCTTTCTTT.

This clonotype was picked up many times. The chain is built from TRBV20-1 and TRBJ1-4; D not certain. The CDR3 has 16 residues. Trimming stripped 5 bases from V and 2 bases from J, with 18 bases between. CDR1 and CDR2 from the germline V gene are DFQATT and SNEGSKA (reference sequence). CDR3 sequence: CSASPGARSTNEKLFF. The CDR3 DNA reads TGCAGTGCTTCGCCGGGAGCACGGTCTACTAATGAAAAACTGTTTTTT.

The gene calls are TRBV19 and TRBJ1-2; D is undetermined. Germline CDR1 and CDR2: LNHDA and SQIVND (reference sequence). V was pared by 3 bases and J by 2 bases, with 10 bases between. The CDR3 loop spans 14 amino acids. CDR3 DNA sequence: TGTGCCAGTAGTATCTCCCCGGGGAACTATGGCTACACCTTC. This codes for CASSISPGNYGYTF.

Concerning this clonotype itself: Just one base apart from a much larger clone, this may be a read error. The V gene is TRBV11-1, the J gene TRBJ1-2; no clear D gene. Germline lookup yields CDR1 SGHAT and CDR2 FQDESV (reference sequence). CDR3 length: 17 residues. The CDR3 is CASSLGPALGENYGHTF. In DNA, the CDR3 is TGTGCCAGCAGCTTAGGCCCAGCCTTGGGCGAAAACTATGGCCACACCTTC.

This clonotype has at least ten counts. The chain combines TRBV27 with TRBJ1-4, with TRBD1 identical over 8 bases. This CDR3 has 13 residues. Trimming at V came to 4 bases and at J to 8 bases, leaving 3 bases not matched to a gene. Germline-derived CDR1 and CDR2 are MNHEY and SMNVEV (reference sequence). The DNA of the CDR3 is TGTGCCAGCAGTTCAGGGGGCCGGGAAAAACTGTTTTTT. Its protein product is CASSSGGREKLFF.

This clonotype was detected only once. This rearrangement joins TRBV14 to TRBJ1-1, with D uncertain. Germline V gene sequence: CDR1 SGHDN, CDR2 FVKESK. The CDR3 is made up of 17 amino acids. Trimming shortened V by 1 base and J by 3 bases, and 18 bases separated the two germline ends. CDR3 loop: CASSQGPHIPPYTEAFF. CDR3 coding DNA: TGTGCCAGCAGCCAAGGGCCCCACATTCCCCCATACACTGAAGCTTTCTTT.

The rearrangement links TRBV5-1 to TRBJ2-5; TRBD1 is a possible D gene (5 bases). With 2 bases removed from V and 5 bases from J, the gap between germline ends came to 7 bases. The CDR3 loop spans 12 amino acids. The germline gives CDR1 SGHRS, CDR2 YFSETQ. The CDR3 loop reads CASSFRDETQYF. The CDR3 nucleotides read TGCGCCAGCAGCTTCAGGGATGAGACCCAGTACTTC.

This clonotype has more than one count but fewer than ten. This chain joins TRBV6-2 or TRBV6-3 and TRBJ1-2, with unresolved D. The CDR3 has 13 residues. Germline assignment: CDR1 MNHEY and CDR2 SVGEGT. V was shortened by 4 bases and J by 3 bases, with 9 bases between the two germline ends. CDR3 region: CASSLSSDYGYTF. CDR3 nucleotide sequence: TGTGCCAGCAGTTTAAGTTCTGACTATGGCTACACCTTC.

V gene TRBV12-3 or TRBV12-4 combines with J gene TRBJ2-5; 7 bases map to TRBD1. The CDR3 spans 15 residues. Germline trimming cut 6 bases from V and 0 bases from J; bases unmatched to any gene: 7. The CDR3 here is CASRAEGQHQETQYF. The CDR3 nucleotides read TGTGCCAGCAGGGCCGAGGGACAGCACCAAGAGACCCAGTACTTC.